These T cell receptor beta chains were read from a single sample in a study of Graves' ophthalmopathy and Graves' hyperthyroidism. In TCRdb, the multiplex PCR reads were re-called with MiXCR into one record per CDR3 protein. The sample contains around 400,000 distinct CDR3 sequences, about 16% of which appear only once. Sequences were obtained from peripheral blood. Receptors originate from a woman in her late teens or twenties with Graves' ophthalmopathy. CDR3s leave out the opening cysteine and the closing phenylalanine or tryptophan.

>12|TRBJ1-5|TRBV20-1
SAPGGLSNQPQH
>11|TRBJ1-6|TRBV9
ATQASEGSPLH
>15|TRBJ2-6|TRBV11-2
ASSTQAGGPGANVLT
>10|TRBJ1-2|TRBV28
ASSRKQWGYT
>10|TRBJ2-5|TRBV20-1
SARWLEETQY
>14|TRBJ1-5|TRBV12-3/TRBV12-4
ASSLAGWGAGQPQH
>14|TRBJ2-7|TRBV5-1
ASSPGGTGALYEQY
>11|TRBJ1-2|TRBV6-9
ASSSDWTARYT
>13|TRBJ2-7|TRBV7-2
ASSSMGTSSYEQY
>13|TRBJ2-5|TRBV3-1
ASSQVVGEKETQY
>12|TRBJ2-7|TRBV6-5
ASRPGQTAYEQY
>14|TRBJ1-1|TRBV12-3/TRBV12-4
ASSTRGGGRNTEAF
>13|TRBJ2-2|TRBV6-1
ASSEVNRATGELF
>15|TRBJ1-5|TRBV7-2
ASSLEGWGYSNQPQH
>12|TRBJ1-5|TRBV29-1
SVGGGGGNQPQH
>13|TRBJ1-1|TRBV12-3/TRBV12-4
ASSLSGGMDTEAF
>13|TRBJ2-7|TRBV18
ASSPRTSGAYEQY
>12|TRBJ2-5|TRBV30
AWSVRTGGSAQY
>11|TRBJ2-5|TRBV20-1
SAYSGGRETQY
>13|TRBJ1-1|TRBV7-2
ASSPPQLSNTEAF
>12|TRBJ2-5|TRBV7-7
ASSRGRGQETQY
>13|TRBJ1-5|TRBV12-3/TRBV12-4
ASSLGLRGEQPQH
>11|TRBJ1-2|TRBV6-2/TRBV6-3
ASNAALNYGYT
>13|TRBJ2-7|TRBV3-1
ASSPGRGSSYEQY
>11|TRBJ1-2|TRBV6-2/TRBV6-3
ASTDRGYYGYT
>12|TRBJ1-2|TRBV28
ASRWGPATYGYT
>14|TRBJ2-7|TRBV20-1
SAYPVSTNRGVEQY
>12|TRBJ1-1|TRBV19
ASSLKGTYTEAS
>10|TRBJ2-7|TRBV20-1
SAGGRTYEQY
>9|TRBJ2-1|TRBV30
AWSDPAVQF
>9|TRBJ2-4|TRBV28
ASSLESIQY
>12|TRBJ2-2|TRBV28
ASRPPLVIKELF